This T cell receptor (beta chain) came from a study of cytotoxic CD8 clonotypes in ibrutinib-treated CLL. Study context: Of the patients, 10 to 12 were relapsed/refractory, under 16 treatment-naive and about 17 IGHV unmutated.

The CDR3 has 15 residues. Per germline, CDR1 SGHRS and CDR2 YFSETQ. Losses at the gene ends were 1 base for V and 4 bases for J; bases not matched to a gene: 7. Here immunoSEQ multiplex PCR was the method, and the copy in TCRdb shows in-frame clones only, minus some. The sample has 11,000 to 15,000 clones, almost 65% seen once. The sequenced sample was PBMCs, obtained before ibrutinib treatment. The TCR originated in a human donor with chronic lymphocytic leukemia. This sequence joins TRBV5-1 and TRBJ1-2, with 7 bases lining up with TRBD1. The CDR3 nucleotides are TGCGCCAGCAGCTTGCAGGGACAGATCAGCTATGGCTACACCTTC. Its protein is CASSLQGQISYGYTF.